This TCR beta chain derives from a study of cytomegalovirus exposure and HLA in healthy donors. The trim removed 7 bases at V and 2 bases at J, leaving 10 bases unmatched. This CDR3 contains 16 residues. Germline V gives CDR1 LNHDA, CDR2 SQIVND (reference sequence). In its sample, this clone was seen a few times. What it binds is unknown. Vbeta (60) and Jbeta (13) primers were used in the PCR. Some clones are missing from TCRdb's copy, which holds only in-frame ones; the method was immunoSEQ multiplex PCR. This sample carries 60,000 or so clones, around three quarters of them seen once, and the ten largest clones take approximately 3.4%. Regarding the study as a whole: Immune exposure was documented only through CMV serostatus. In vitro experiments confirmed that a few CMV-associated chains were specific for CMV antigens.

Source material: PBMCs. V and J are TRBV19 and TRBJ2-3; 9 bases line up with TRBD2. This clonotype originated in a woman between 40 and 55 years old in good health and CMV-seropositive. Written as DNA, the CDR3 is TGTGCCAGTACCCCTTGGGCGGGGGGGCCCACAGATACGCAGTATTTT. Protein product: CASTPWAGGPTDTQYF. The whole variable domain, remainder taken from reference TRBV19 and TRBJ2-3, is DGGITQSPKYLFRKEGQNVTLSCEQNLNHDAMYWYRQDPGQGLRLIYYSQIVNDFQKGDIAEGYSVSREKKESFPLTVTSAQKNPTAFYLCASTPWAGGPTDTQYFGPGTRLTVL.